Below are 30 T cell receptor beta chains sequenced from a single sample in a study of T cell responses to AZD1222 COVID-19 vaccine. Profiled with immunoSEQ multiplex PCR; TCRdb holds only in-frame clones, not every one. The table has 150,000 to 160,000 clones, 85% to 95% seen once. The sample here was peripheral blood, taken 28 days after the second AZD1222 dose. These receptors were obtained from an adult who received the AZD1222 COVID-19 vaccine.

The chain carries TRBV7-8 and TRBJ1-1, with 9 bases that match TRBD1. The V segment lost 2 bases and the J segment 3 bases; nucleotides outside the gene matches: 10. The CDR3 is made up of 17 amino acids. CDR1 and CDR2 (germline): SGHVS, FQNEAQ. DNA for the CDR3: TGTGCCAGCAGCTTAAGGTGGTTACGGACAGGGGACACTGAAGCTTTCTTT. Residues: CASSLRWLRTGDTEAFF.

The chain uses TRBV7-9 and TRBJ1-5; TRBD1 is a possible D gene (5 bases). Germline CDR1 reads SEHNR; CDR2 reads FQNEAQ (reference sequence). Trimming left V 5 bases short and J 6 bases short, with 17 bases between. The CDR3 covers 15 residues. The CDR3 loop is CASSASGVGTQPQHF. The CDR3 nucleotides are TGTGCCAGCAGCGCCTCCGGGGTTGGGACTCAGCCCCAGCATTTT.

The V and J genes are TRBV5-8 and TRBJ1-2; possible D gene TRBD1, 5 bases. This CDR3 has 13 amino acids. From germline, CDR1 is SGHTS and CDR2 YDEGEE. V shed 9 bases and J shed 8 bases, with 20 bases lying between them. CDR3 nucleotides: TGTGCCACCTTTCCGGGACCCGTTGTGGGCTACACCTTC. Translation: CATFPGPVVGYTF.

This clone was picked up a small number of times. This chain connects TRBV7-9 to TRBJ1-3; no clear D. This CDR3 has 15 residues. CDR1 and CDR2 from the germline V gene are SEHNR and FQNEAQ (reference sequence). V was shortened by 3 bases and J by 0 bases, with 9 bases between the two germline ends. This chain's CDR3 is CASSLWVYSGNTIYF. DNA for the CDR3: TGTGCCAGCAGCTTGTGGGTCTACTCTGGAAACACCATATATTTT.

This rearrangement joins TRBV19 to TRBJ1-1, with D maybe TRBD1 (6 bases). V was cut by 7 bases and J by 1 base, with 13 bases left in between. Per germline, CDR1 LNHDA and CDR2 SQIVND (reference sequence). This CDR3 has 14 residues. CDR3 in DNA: TGTGCCAGTAAGAACAGGGAACAGAACACTGAAGCTTTCTTT. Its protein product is CASKNREQNTEAFF.

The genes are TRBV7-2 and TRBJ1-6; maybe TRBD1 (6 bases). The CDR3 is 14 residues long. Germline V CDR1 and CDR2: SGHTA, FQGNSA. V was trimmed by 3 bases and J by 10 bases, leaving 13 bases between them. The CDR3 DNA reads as TGTGCCAGCAGCTTCCAGGGGTCGGTATCACCCCTCCACTTT. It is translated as CASSFQGSVSPLHF.

CDR3 amino acids: CASSPPDWFGESPGELFF. Here the CDR3 DNA reads TGTGCCAGCTCACCACCGGATTGGTTTGGGGAGTCCCCCGGGGAGCTGTTTTTT. The chain links TRBV18 to TRBJ2-2, with a tentative D call TRBD2 (5 bases). This CDR3 comprises 18 residues. Trimming stripped 0 bases from V and 6 bases from J, with 20 bases between. Germline CDR1 and CDR2: KGHSH and LQKENI. Based on the CDR3 plus reference TRBV18 and TRBJ2-2, the full variable domain is NAGVMQNPRHLVRRRGQEARLRCSPMKGHSHVYWYRQLPEEGLKFMVYLQKENIIDESGMPKERFSAEFPKEGPSILRIQQVVRGDSAAYFCASSPPDWFGESPGELFFGEGSRLTVL.

As DNA, the CDR3 is TGTGCCAGCAGAGCCGGGACAGTTGCAAATGAGCAGTTCTTC. It translates to CASRAGTVANEQFF. This rearrangement joins TRBV6-5 to TRBJ2-1; 7 bases map to TRBD1. V dropped 6 bases and J dropped 7; count of bases not matched to a gene: 9. This CDR3 region has 14 residues. From germline, CDR1 is MNHEY and CDR2 SVGAGI.

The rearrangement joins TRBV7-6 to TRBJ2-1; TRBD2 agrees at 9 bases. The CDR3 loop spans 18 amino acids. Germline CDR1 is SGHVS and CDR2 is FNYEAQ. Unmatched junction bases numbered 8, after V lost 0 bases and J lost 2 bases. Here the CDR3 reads CASSLARAGGPPYNEQFF. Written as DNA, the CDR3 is TGTGCCAGCAGCTTAGCTCGGGCGGGAGGGCCCCCCTACAATGAGCAGTTCTTC.

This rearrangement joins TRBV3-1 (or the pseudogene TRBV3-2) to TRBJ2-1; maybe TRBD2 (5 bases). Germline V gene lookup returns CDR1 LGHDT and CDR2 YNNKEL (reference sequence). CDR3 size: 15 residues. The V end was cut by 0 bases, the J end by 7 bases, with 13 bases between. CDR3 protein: CASSQENSGSNEQFF. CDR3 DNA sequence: TGTGCCAGCAGCCAAGAAAATTCGGGATCTAATGAGCAGTTCTTC.

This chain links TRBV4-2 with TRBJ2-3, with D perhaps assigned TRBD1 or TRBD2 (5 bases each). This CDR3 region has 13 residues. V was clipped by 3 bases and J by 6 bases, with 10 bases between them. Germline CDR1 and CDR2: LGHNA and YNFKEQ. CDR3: CASSQRGRDTQYF. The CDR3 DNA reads TGTGCCAGCAGCCAGAGGGGCAGGGATACGCAGTATTTT.

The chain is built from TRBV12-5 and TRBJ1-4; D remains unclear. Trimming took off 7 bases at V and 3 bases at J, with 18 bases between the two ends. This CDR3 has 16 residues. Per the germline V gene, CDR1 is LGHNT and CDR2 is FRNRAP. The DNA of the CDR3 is TGTGCTAGTGCCCTGACCGGGCGCTCAGCTAATGAAAAACTGTTTTTT. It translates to CASALTGRSANEKLFF.

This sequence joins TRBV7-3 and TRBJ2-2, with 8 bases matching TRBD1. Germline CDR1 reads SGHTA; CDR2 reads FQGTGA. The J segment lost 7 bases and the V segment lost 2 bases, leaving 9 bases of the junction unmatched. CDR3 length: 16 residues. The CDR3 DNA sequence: TGTGCCAGCAGCTTATTTCCAGGGGGCTTTATCGGGGAGCTGTTTTTT. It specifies CASSLFPGGFIGELFF.

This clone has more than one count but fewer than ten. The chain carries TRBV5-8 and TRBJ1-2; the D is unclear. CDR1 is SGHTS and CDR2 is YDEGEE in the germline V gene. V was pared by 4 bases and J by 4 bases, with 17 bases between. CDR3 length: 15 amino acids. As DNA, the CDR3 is TGTGCCAGCAGCCCGTCGAACCTTCGGGGCTATGGCTACACCTTC. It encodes CASSPSNLRGYGYTF.

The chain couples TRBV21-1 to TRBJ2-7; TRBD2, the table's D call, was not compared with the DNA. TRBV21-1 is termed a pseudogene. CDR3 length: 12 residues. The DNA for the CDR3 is TGTGCCAGCAGGTTAGCGGGAGTCGAGCAGTACTTC. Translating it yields CASRLAGVEQYF.

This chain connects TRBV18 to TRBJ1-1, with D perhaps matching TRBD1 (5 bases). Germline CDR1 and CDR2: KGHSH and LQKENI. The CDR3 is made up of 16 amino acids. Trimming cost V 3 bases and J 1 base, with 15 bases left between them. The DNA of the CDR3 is TGTGCCAGCTCACCGCCGCCGAGGGGACGGAACACTGAAGCTTTCTTT. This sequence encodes CASSPPPRGRNTEAFF. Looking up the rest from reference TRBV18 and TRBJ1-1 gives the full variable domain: NAGVMQNPRHLVRRRGQEARLRCSPMKGHSHVYWYRQLPEEGLKFMVYLQKENIIDESGMPKERFSAEFPKEGPSILRIQQVVRGDSAAYFCASSPPPRGRNTEAFFGQGTRLTVV.

The CDR3 sequence: CASGLEEVYNEQFF. The CDR3, as DNA: TGTGCCAGCGGGCTAGAAGAGGTCTACAATGAGCAGTTCTTC. The chain recombines TRBV2 with TRBJ2-1; D is uncertain. This CDR3 has 14 amino acids. Between the trimmed V and J ends, which lost 8 bases and 3 bases, there was a span of 14 bases. Germline values: CDR1 SNHLY, CDR2 FYNNEI.

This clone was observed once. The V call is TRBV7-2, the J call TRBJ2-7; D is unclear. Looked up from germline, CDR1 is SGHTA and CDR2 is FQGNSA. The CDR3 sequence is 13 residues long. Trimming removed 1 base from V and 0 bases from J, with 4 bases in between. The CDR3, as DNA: TGTGCCAGCAGCTTAGAAGACTCCTACGAGCAGTACTTC. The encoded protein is CASSLEDSYEQYF.

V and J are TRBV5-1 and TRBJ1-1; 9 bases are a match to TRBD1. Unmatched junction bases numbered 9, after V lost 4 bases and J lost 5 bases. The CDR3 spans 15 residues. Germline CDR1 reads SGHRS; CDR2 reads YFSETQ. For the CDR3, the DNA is TGCGCCAGCAGCCACGGGGGACAGGGCGGGACTGAAGCTTTCTTT. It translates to CASSHGGQGGTEAFF. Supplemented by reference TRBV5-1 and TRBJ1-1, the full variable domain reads KAGVTQTPRYLIKTRGQQVTLSCSPISGHRSVSWYQQTPGQGLQFLFEYFSETQRNKGNFPGRFSGRQFSNSRSEMNVSTLELGDSALYLCASSHGGQGGTEAFFGQGTRLTVV.

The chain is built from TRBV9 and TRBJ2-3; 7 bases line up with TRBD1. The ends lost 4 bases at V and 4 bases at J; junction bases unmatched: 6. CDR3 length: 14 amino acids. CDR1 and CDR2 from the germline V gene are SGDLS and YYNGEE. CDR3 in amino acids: CASSIRQGPDTQYF. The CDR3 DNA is TGTGCCAGCAGCATACGACAGGGCCCAGATACGCAGTATTTT.

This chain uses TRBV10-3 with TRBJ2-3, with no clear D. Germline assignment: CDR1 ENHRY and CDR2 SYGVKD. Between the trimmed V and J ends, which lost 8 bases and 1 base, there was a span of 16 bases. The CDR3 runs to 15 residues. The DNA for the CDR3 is TGTGCCATCGGACGCGATTCCGCCGGCACAGATACGCAGTATTTT. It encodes CAIGRDSAGTDTQYF.

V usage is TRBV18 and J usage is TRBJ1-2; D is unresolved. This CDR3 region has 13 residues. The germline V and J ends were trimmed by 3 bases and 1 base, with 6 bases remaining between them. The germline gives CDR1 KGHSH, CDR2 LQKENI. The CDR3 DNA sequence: TGTGCCAGCTCACCGGGGTTTAACTATGGCTACACCTTC. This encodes CASSPGFNYGYTF.

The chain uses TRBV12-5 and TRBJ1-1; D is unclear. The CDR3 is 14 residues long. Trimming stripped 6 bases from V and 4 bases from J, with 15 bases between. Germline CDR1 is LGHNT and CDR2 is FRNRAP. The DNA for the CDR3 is TGTGCTAGTGGCCGTCACGCAGTGGGCACTGAAGCTTTCTTT. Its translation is CASGRHAVGTEAFF.

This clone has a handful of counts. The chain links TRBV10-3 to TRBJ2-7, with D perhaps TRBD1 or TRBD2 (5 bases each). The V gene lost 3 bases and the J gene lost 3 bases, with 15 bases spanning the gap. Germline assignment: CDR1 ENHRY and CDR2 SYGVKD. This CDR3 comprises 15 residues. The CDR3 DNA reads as TGTGCCATCAGTGATAGCAGGCTGGGGGTCTACGAGCAGTACTTC. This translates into CAISDSRLGVYEQYF.

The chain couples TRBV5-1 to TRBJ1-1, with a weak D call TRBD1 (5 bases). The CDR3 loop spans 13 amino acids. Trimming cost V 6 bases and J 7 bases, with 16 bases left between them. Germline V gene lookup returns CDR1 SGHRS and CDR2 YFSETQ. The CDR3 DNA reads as TGCGCCAGCAATCGTGGACACGACGATGAAGCTTTCTTT. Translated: CASNRGHDDEAFF. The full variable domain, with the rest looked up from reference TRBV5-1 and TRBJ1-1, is KAGVTQTPRYLIKTRGQQVTLSCSPISGHRSVSWYQQTPGQGLQFLFEYFSETQRNKGNFPGRFSGRQFSNSRSEMNVSTLELGDSALYLCASNRGHDDEAFFGQGTRLTVV.

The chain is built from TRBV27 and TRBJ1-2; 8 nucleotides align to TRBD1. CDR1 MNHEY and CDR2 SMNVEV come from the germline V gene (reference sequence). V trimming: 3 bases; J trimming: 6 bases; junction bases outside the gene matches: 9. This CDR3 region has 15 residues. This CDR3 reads CASSFLPGGINGYTF. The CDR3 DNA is TGTGCCAGCAGTTTTCTACCAGGGGGCATTAATGGCTACACCTTC.

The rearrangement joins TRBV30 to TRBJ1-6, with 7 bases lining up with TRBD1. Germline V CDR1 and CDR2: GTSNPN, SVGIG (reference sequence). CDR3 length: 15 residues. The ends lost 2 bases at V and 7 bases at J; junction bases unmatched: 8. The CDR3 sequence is CAWSPMTGYNSPLHF. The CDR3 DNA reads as TGTGCCTGGAGTCCGATGACAGGGTACAATTCACCCCTCCACTTT.

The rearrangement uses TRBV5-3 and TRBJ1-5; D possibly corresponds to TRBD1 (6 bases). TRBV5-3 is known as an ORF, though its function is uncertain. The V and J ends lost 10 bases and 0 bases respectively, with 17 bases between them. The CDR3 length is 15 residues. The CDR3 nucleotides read TGTGCCGGCCTCCGGGGGCAGCATAGCAATCAGCCCCAGCATTTT. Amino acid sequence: CAGLRGQHSNQPQHF.

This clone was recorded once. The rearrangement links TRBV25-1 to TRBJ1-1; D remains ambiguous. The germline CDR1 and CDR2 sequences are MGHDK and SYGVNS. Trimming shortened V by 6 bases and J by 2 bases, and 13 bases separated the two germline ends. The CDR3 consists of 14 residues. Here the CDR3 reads CASRIGAGNTEAFF. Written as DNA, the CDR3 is TGTGCCAGCAGGATTGGCGCGGGTAACACTGAAGCTTTCTTT.

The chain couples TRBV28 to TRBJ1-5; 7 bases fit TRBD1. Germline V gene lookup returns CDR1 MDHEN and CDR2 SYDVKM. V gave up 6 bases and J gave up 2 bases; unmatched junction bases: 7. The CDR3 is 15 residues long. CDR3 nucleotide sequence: TGTGCCAGCAGGCTCGGACAGGCGGGCAATCAGCCCCAGCATTTT. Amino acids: CASRLGQAGNQPQHF.